This entry lists 10 T cell receptor beta chains sequenced from one sample in a study of T cells in Graves' hyperthyroidism and ophthalmopathy. TCR beta CDR3 region amplification was performed from RNA transcripts. TCR CDR3 regions were first amplified by RT-PCR with HTBI primers. TCRdb called the multiplex PCR reads again in MiXCR, with one record for every CDR3 protein. In the table there are about 620,000 distinct CDR3 sequences, 15% to 20% of which are singletons. Sequencing input: blood. Receptor source: a woman aged 25-40 years with Graves' hyperthyroidism.

This clonotype occurred a few times. The gene calls are TRBV7-2 and TRBJ2-5, with 8 bases aligning to TRBD1. The germline gives CDR1 SGHTA, CDR2 FQGNSA. Trimming cost V 1 base and J 5 bases; bases outside gene matches: 9. CDR3 length equals 16 residues. The CDR3 loop is CASSLVRDRMGETQYF. The DNA for the CDR3 is TGTGCCAGCAGCTTAGTGCGGGACAGGATGGGGGAGACCCAGTACTTC.

This clonotype was picked up a small number of times. The gene calls are TRBV6-7 and TRBJ2-5; no clear D gene. Being an ORF, TRBV6-7 has a function that is uncertain. This CDR3 has 15 amino acids. The V and J ends lost 2 bases and 0 bases respectively, with 10 bases between them. Written as DNA, the CDR3 is TGTGCCAGCAGTTACATCCGACAAAACCAAGAGACCCAGTACTTC. It codes for CASSYIRQNQETQYF.

This clonotype was recorded many times. As DNA, the CDR3 is TGTGCCAGCAGTCCGACAGGGTCGTCGGTTAGGTACTTC. Translating it yields CASSPTGSSVRYF. The V and J genes are TRBV12-3 or TRBV12-4 and TRBJ2-5; the match to TRBD1 covers 7 bases. V gave up 5 bases and J gave up 13 bases; unmatched junction bases: 13. This CDR3 region has 13 residues.

The rearrangement links TRBV2 to TRBJ2-7; D is undetermined. V was shortened by 4 bases and J by 5 bases, with 12 bases between the two germline ends. Germline V CDR1 and CDR2: SNHLY, FYNNEI. The CDR3 extends over 13 amino acids. CDR3 sequence (DNA): TGTGCCAGCAGTGGGTCAGGAGCTCACGAGCAGTACTTC. Its translation is CASSGSGAHEQYF.

This clonotype was picked up many times. The rearrangement joins TRBV28 to TRBJ2-1, with TRBD1 identical over 7 bases. Germline V CDR1 and CDR2: MDHEN, SYDVKM. The CDR3 is 15 residues long. J was trimmed by 1 base and V by 5 bases; bases with no gene match: 5. DNA of the CDR3: TGTGCCAGCAGTACCCGACAGGGATCCTACAATGAGCAGTTCTTC. The encoded protein is CASSTRQGSYNEQFF.

Note on this clonotype: The junction departs from germline at one end; a sequencing error may be responsible. The chain is built from TRBV9 and TRBJ2-4, with TRBD2 identical over 16 bases. This CDR3 has 17 residues. In germline, CDR1 is SGDLS, CDR2 YYNGEE. CDR3 nucleotides: TGTGCCAGCAGTTCCGGGACTAGCGGGAGGGCCACAAACATTCAGTACTTC. The encoded protein is CASSSGTSGRATNIQYF.

This clonotype was observed many times. The J gene is TRBJ2-7, the V gene TRBV20-1; a weak D match, TRBD1 (6 bases). V dropped 6 bases and J dropped 5 bases, with 11 bases sitting between them. The length of the CDR3 is 11 residues. Germline V gene data show CDR1 as DFQATT and CDR2 as SNEGSKA (reference sequence). CDR3 sequence: CSAEQGNEQYF. CDR3 nucleotide sequence: TGCAGTGCCGAACAGGGAAACGAGCAGTACTTC.

This clonotype was seen only a few times. V and J are TRBV7-8 and TRBJ1-1, with D unclear. The CDR3 length is 13 residues. The germline gives CDR1 SGHVS, CDR2 FQNEAQ. V lost 1 base and J 7 bases, leaving 10 bases between the germline ends. The CDR3 protein is CASSLVGVREAFF. The CDR3 coding sequence is TGTGCCAGCAGCTTAGTCGGTGTGCGTGAAGCTTTCTTT.

This clonotype occurred many times. This sequence joins TRBV28 and TRBJ2-7, with a weak D call TRBD2 (6 bases). Trimming took 2 bases from V and 3 from J, leaving 11 bases between them. CDR3 length: 14 amino acids. Per germline, CDR1 MDHEN and CDR2 SYDVKM. CDR3 region: CASSLVGGRYEQYF. CDR3 bases: TGTGCCAGCAGTTTAGTGGGAGGACGCTACGAGCAGTACTTC.

The table lists this clonotype with many counts. This chain uses TRBV28 with TRBJ2-1; 8 bases fit TRBD2. CDR3 size: 14 residues. The germline gives CDR1 MDHEN, CDR2 SYDVKM. The ends lost 5 bases at V and 4 bases at J; junction bases unmatched: 4. DNA of the CDR3: TGTGCCAGCAGTCGACTAGCGCTATACAATGAGCAGTTCTTC. Translation gives CASSRLALYNEQFF.